The sequence of this T cell receptor beta chain was determined in a study of blood T cell repertoires in COVID-19. Study information: From the United States, Italy and Spain came samples of acute and convalescent COVID-19. Nucleic acid was either cDNA or gDNA, and it came from T cells, B-cell-depleted T cells, or PBMCs.

The junction had 6 bases not matched to a gene; V was cut back by 4 bases and J by 5 bases. Per germline, CDR1 SNHLY and CDR2 FYNNEI. This CDR3 is 14 amino acids long. Original methodology: Reference gene primer amplification gave estimated nucleated cell counts. TCRdb's copy holds only in-frame clones and misses some; the assay was immunoSEQ multiplex PCR. V, J and clone size are those of that table, while D and trimming were read from the DNA. This sample has 110,000 or so clones, with about 76% found just once. The specimen sequenced was peripheral blood. This TCR came from a woman in her sixties or seventies with acute or convalescent COVID-19. This chain links TRBV2 with TRBJ2-5; 8 bases agree with TRBD2. The CDR3 loop is CASSGGGGKETQYF. The CDR3 DNA is TGTGCCAGCAGTGGGGGCGGGGGGAAGGAGACCCAGTACTTC.